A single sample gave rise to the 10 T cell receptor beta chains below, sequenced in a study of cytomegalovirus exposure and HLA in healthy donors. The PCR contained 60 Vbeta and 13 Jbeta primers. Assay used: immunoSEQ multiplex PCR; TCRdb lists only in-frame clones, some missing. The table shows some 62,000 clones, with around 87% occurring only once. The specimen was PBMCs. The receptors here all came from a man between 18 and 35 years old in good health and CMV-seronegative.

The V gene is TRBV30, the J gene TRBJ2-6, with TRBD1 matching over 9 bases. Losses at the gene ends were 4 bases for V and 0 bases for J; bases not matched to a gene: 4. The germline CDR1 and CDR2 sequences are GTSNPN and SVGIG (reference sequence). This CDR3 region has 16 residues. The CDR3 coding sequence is TGTGCCTGGACCGGGACAGGGACCTCTGGGGCCAACGTCCTGACTTTC. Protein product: CAWTGTGTSGANVLTF.

As DNA, the CDR3 is TGCGCCAGCAGCAAAAATCGGGCCGGGGGGAACACCGGGGAGCTGTTTTTT. Its protein is CASSKNRAGGNTGELFF. The chain links TRBV4-1 to TRBJ2-2, with a possible D match to TRBD2 (6 bases). Germline V gene lookup returns CDR1 MGHRA and CDR2 YSYEKL. Trimming took off 5 bases at V and 1 base at J, with 17 bases between the two ends. This CDR3 comprises 17 residues.

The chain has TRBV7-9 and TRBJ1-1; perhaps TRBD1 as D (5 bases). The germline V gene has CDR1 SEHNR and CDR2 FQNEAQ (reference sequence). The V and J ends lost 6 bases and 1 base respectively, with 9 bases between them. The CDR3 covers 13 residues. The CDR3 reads CASSLGQNTEAFF. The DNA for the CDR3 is TGTGCCAGCAGTCTAGGACAGAACACTGAAGCTTTCTTT. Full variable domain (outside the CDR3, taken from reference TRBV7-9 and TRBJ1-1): DTGVSQNPRHKITKRGQNVTFRCDPISEHNRLYWYRQTLGQGPEFLTYFQNEAQLEKSRLLSDRFSAERPKGSFSTLEIQRTEQGDSAMYLCASSLGQNTEAFFGQGTRLTVV.

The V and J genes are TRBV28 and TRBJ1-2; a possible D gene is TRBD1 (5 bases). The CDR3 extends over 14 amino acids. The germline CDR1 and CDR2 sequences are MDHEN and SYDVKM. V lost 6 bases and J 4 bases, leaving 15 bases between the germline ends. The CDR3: CASSRTVGGYGYTF. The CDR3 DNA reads TGTGCCAGCAGCAGGACGGTGGGGGGCTATGGCTACACCTTC.

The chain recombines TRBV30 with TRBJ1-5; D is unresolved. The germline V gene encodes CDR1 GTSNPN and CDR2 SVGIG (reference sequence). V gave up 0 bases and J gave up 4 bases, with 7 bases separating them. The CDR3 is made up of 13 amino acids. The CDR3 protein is CAWSVLVNQPQHF. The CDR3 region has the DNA TGTGCCTGGAGTGTACTGGTTAATCAGCCCCAGCATTTT.

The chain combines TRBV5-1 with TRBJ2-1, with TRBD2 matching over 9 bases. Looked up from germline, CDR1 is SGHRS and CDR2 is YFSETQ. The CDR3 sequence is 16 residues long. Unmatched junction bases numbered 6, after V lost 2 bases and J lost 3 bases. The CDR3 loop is CASSFPSGEYYNEQFF. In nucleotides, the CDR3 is TGCGCCAGCAGCTTTCCTAGCGGGGAATACTACAATGAGCAGTTCTTC.

The CDR3 DNA reads as TGTGCCAGCAGTGAGAGGGATGGCGGGGGGGCAGGCTACGAGCAGTACTTC. This encodes CASSERDGGGAGYEQYF. The rearrangement joins TRBV6-1 to TRBJ2-7; 9 bases are shared with TRBD2. V was clipped by 3 bases and J by 3 bases; unmatched bases: 12. The germline CDR1 and CDR2 sequences are MNHNS and SASEGT. This CDR3 region has 17 residues.

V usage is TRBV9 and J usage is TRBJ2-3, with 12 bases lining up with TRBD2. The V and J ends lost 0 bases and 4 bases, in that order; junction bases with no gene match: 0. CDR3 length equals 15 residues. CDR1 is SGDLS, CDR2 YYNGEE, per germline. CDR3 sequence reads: CASSVGTSGADTQYF. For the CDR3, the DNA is TGTGCCAGCAGCGTAGGGACTAGCGGGGCAGATACGCAGTATTTT.

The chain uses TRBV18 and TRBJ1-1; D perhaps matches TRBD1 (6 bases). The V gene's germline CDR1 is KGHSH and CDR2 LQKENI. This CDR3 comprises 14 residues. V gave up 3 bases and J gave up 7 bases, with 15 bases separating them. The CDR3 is CASSPIKGGGEAFF. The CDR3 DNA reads TGTGCCAGCTCACCGATTAAGGGGGGGGGTGAAGCTTTCTTT.

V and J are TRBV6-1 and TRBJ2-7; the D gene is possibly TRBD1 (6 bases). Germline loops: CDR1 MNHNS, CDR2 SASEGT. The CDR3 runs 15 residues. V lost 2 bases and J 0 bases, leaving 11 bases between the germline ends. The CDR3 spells CASSEMGAGSYEQYF. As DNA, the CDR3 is TGTGCCAGCAGTGAAATGGGGGCCGGCTCCTACGAGCAGTACTTC.